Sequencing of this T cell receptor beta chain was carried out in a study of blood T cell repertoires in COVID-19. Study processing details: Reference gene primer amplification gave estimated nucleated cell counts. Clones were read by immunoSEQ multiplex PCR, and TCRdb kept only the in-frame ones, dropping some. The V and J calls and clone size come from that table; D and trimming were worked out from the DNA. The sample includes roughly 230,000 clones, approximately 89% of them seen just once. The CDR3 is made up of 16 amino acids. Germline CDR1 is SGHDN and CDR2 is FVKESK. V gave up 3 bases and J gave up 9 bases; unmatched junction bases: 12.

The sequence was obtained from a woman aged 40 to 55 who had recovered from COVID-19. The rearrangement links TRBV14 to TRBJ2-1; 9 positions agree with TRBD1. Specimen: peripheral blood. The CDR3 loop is CASSQIRDREDGEQFF. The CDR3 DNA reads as TGTGCCAGCAGCCAGATCCGGGACAGGGAGGATGGTGAGCAGTTCTTC.